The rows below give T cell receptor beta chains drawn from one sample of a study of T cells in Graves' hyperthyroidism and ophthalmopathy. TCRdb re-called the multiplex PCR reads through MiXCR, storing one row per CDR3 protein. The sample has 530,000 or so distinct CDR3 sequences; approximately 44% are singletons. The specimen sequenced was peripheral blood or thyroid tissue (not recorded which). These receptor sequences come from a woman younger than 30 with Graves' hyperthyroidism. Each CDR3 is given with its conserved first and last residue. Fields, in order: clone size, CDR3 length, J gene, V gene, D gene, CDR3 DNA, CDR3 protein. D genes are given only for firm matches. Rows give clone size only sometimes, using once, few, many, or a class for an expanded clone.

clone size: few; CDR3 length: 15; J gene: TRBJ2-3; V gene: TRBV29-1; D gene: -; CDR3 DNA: TGCAGCGTTGGTCCCCAGGGGAGAGGCACAGATACGCAGTATTTT; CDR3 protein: CSVGPQGRGTDTQYF
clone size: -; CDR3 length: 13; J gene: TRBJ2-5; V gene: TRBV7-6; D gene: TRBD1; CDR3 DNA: TGTGCTAGACAGGGCCAACCCCAAGAGACCCAGTACTTC; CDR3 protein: CARQGQPQETQYF
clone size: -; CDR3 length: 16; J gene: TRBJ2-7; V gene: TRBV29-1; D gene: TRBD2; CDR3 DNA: TGCAGCGTTGAGGATCGGGCTAGCGGGAGTGGGTACGAGCGGTACTTC; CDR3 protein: CSVEDRASGSGYERYF
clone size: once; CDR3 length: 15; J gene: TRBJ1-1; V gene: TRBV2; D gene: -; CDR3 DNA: TGTGCCAGCAGGCCCCGGCAGGGCTTGAACACTGAAGCTTTCTTT; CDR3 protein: CASRPRQGLNTEAFF
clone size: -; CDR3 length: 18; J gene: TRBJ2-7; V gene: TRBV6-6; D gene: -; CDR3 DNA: TGTGCCAGCAGTTATTTGTGGGAGATGGGGGATACCGCCTACGAGCAGTACTTC; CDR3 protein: CASSYLWEMGDTAYEQYF
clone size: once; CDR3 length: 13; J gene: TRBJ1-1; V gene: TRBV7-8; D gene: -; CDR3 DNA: TGTGCCAGCAGCTCAACAGATCGCACTGAAGCTTTCTTT; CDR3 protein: CASSSTDRTEAFF
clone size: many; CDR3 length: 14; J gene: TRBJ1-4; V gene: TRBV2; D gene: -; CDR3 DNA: TGTGCCAGCAGTTCCATGGTTCCCAGTGAAAAACTGTTTTTT; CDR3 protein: CASSSMVPSEKLFF
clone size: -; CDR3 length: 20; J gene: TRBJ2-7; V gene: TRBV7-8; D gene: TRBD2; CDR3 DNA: TGTGCCAGCAGCTTGGTCCCCGTCCCGGGAGGGCGAGGGTGGCCCTACGAGCAGTACTTC; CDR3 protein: CASSLVPVPGGRGWPYEQYF
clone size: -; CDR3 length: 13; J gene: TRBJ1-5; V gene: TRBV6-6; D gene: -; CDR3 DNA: TGTGCCAGCGGTAGACGGGTGGGCCAGCCCCAGCATTTT; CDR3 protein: CASGRRVGQPQHF
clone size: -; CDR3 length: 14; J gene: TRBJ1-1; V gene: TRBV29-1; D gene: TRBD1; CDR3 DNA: TGCAGCAGTTGGAGACAGGGGAAGGCGGCTGAAGCTTTCTTT; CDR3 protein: CSSWRQGKAAEAFF
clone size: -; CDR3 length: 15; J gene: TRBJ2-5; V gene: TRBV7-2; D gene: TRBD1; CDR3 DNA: TGTGCCAGCGGTCACAACAGGGGGTCCTCCGAGACCCAGTACTTC; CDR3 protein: CASGHNRGSSETQYF
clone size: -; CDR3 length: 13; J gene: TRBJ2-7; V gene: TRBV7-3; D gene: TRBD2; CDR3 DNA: TGTGCCAGCAGCGACGGGAGGGCCGGTGAGCAGTACTTC; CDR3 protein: CASSDGRAGEQYF
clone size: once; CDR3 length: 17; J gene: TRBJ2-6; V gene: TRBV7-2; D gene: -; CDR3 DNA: TGCGCCAGCAGCTTAGCAGATGGACGGTCTGGGGCCAACGTCCTGACTTTC; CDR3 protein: CASSLADGRSGANVLTF
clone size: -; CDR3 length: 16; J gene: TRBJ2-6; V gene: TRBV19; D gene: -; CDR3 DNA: TGTGCCAGTAGTATAATGCCAGGGCCGGGGGCCAACGTCCTGACTTTC; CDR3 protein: CASSIMPGPGANVLTF
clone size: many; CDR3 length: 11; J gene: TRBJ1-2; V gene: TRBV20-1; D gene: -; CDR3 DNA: TGCAGTGCTAGGTTGGGGGATGGCTACACCTTC; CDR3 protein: CSARLGDGYTF
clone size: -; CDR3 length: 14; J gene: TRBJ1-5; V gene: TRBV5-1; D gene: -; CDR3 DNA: TGCGCCAGCAGCTTGGAAGGGGGTCCCCAGCCCCAGCATTTT; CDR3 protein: CASSLEGGPQPQHF
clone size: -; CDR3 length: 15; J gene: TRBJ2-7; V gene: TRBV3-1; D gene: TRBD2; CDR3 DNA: TGTGCCAGCAGCCAAGATGGGGGAGGGCCTTACGAGCAGTACTTC; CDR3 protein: CASSQDGGGPYEQYF
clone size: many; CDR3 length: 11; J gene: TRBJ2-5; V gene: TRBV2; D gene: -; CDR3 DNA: TGTGCCAGCTTTCGGGGGGAGACCCAGTACTTC; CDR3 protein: CASFRGETQYF
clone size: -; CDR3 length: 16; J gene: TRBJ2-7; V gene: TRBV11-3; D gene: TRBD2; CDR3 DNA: TGTGCCAGCAGCGCGGGACTAGCGGGACCCTCCTACGAGCAGTACTTC; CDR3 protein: CASSAGLAGPSYEQYF
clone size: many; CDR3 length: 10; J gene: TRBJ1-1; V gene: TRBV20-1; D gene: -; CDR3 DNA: TGCAGTGTGGCAGGAGGTACAGCTTTCTTT; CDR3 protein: CSVAGGTAFF
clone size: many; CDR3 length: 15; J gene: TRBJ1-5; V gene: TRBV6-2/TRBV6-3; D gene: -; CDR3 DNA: TGTGCCAGCAGTTACGACGAGGGAAGCAATCAGCCCCAGCATTTT; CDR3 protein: CASSYDEGSNQPQHF
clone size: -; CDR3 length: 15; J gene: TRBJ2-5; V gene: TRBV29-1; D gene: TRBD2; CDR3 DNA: TGCAGCGCCCGGACTAGCGGGGAACTCCAAGAGACCCAGTACTTC; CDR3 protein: CSARTSGELQETQYF
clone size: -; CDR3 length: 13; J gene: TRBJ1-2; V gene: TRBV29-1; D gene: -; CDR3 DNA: TGCAGCGTTGGGGAGCCAGCTAACTATGGCTACACCTTC; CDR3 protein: CSVGEPANYGYTF
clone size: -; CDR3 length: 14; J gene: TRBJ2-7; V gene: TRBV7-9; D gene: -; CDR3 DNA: TGTGCCAGCAGCTTTCAGAGGGGGGCCGTTGAGCAGTACTTC; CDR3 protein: CASSFQRGAVEQYF
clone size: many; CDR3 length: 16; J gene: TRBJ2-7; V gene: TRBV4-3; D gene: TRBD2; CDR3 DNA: TGCGCCAGCAGCCAAGATCACGCGGGAGCCTCTTACGAGCAGTACTTC; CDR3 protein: CASSQDHAGASYEQYF
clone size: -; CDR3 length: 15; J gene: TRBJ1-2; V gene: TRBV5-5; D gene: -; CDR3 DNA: TGTGCCAGCAGCTTTAGGGACACCGGCGTCAAGGGCTACACCTTC; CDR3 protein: CASSFRDTGVKGYTF
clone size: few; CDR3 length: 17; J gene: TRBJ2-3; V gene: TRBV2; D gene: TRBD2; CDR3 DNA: TGTGCCAGCAGTGAAGCTGGGAGGCTAGCGGTTCAAGATACGCAGTATTTT; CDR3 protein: CASSEAGRLAVQDTQYF
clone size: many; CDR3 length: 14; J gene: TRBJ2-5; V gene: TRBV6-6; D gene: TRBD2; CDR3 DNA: TGTGCCAGCAGTTGGACTAGCAGGAAAGAGACCCAGTACTTC; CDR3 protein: CASSWTSRKETQYF
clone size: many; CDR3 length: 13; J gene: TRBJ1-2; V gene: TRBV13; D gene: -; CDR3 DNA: TGTGCCAGCAGCACCGGACTTTCCTTCGGCTACACCTTC; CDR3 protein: CASSTGLSFGYTF
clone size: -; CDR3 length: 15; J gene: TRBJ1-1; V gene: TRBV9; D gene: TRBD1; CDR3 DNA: TGTGCCAGCAGCGTAGCGACAGGGGGACCATCTGAAGCTTTCTTT; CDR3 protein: CASSVATGGPSEAFF
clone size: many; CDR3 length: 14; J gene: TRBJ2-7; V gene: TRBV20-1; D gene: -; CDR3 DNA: TGCAGTGCTAGAGTGGGCGGCCGCTCCTACGAGCAGTACTTC; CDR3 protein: CSARVGGRSYEQYF
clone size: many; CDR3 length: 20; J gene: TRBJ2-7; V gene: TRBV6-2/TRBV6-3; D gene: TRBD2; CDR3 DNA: TGTGCCAGCATCCCAACACTAGCGGGAGGAATTATAGGAGCAACCTACGAGCAGTACTTC; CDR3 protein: CASIPTLAGGIIGATYEQYF
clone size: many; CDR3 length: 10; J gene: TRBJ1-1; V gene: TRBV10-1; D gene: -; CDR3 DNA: TGCGCCAGCCGGGAGACTGAAGCTTTCTTT; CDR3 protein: CASRETEAFF
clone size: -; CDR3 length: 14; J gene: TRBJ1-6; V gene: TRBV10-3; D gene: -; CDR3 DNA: TGTGCCATCAGTGAGTCGGGCGCTAATTCACCCCTCCACTTT; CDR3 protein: CAISESGANSPLHF
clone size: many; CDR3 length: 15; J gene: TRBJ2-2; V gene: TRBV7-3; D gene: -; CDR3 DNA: TGTGCCAGCAGCTTACTAGTACGGGACACCGGGGAGCTGTTTTTT; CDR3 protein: CASSLLVRDTGELFF
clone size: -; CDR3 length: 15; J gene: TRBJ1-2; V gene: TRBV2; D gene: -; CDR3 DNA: TGTGCCAGCAGTGAAGTAAAGGGGACAAAATATGGCTACACCTTC; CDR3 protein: CASSEVKGTKYGYTF
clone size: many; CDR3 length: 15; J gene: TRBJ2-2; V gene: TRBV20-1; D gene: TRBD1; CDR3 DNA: TGCAGTGCTAGAGATGACAGGGAAAACACCGGGGAGCTGTTTTTT; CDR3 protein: CSARDDRENTGELFF
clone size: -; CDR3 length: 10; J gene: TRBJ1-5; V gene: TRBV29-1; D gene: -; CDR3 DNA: TGCAGCGGGTTATTCCGGGTACAGCATTTT; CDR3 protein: CSGLFRVQHF
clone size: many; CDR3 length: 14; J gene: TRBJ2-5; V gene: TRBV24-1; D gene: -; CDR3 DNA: TGTGCCACCAGTGCCCGGGCCGTACAAGAGACCCAGTACTTC; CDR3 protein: CATSARAVQETQYF
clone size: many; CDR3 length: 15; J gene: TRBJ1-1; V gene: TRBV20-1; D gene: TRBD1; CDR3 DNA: TGCAGTGCTAGAGTCCCCGACAGGGGGTCGCATGAAGCTTTCTTT; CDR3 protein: CSARVPDRGSHEAFF
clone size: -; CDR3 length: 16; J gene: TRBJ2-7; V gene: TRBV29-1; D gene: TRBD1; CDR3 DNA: TGCAGCGTTGAAGATAGGACAGGCGGTAACTCCCTCGAGCAGTACTTC; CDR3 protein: CSVEDRTGGNSLEQYF
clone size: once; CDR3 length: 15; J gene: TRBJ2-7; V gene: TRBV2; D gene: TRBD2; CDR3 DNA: TGTGCCAGCAAGGACCGCGGGAGGCAATACAATGAGCAGTACTTC; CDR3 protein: CASKDRGRQYNEQYF
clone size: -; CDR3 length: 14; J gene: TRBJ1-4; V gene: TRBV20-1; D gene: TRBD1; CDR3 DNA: TGCAGTGCCAGCAGGGGGTTGGCTAATGAAAAACTGTTTTTT; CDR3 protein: CSASRGLANEKLFF
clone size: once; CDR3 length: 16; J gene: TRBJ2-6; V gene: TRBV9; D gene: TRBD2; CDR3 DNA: TGTGCCAGCAGCCAGTCGGGAGGGTCTGGGGCCAACGTCCTGACTTTC; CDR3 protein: CASSQSGGSGANVLTF
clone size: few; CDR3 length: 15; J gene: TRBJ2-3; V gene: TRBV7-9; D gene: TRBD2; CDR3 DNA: TGTGCCAGCAGCAGACCGGGACTAGCGAGAGATACGCAGTATTTT; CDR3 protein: CASSRPGLARDTQYF